This TCR beta chain was profiled in a study of shared clonotypes between healthy human individuals. About the research overall: Ranging from 18 to 49 in age, donors were a couple of women and three men.

Methods used by the authors: Without quality scores, immunoSEQ junctional reads could not be filtered like full-length reads. Assay: immunoSEQ multiplex PCR; the TCRdb copy retains only in-frame clones and omits some. V and J calls and clone size come straight from that table; D and trimming were deduced from the DNA. Among approximately 710,000 clones listed, roughly 91% were seen once. Combining CD45RO+ cells with CCR7-negative CD45RA+ TemRA cells gave CD8 memory. Germline lookup yields CDR1 LNHNV and CDR2 YYDKDF (reference sequence). The CDR3 has 16 amino acids. J was trimmed by 1 base and V by 0 bases; bases with no gene match: 6.

The chain joins TRBV15 to TRBJ2-7; 7 positions match TRBD1. The specimen was memory CD8+ T cells from PBMCs. Subset specified: CD45RO+ cells pooled with CCR7-negative TemRA cells. The receptor was isolated from a man aged 18 to 35 in good health. Some clones in this sample may be carry-over from other donors' samples. CDR3 sequence: CATSRDAAGGSYEQYF. The DNA of the CDR3 is TGTGCCACCAGCAGAGATGCGGCAGGGGGATCCTACGAGCAGTACTTC. The full variable domain, rest sourced from reference TRBV15 and TRBJ2-7, is DAMVIQNPRYQVTQFGKPVTLSCSQTLNHNVMYWYQQKSSQAPKLLFHYYDKDFNNEADTPDNFQSRRPNTSFCFLDIRSPGLGDTAMYLCATSRDAAGGSYEQYFGPGTRLTVT.